This T cell receptor beta chain was documented in a study of blood T cells in healthy people across ages. At the level of the study: Template switching recovered approximately one barcoded beta molecule for every two T cells.

The V and J ends lost 5 bases and 4 bases respectively, with 12 bases between them. CDR3 size: 13 residues. Looked up from germline, CDR1 is SGHTA and CDR2 is FQGNSA. With a J-beta primer mix and a sample-barcoded 5' primer, a second PCR ran about 6 to 11 cycles. A single record per CDR3 protein comes from TCRdb applying MiXCR to the 5' RACE reads. The data hold approximately 880,000 distinct CDR3 sequences, with around 48% observed a single time. Total RNA amounts of at least 6 micrograms were extracted per sample. The sample consisted of blood. The source of this sequence is a young man in good health. The chain combines TRBV7-2 with TRBJ2-7; D is unclear. CDR3 in DNA: TGTGCCAGCAGCGCAGAGATTCTTTACGAGCAGTACTTC. As protein: CASSAEILYEQYF.